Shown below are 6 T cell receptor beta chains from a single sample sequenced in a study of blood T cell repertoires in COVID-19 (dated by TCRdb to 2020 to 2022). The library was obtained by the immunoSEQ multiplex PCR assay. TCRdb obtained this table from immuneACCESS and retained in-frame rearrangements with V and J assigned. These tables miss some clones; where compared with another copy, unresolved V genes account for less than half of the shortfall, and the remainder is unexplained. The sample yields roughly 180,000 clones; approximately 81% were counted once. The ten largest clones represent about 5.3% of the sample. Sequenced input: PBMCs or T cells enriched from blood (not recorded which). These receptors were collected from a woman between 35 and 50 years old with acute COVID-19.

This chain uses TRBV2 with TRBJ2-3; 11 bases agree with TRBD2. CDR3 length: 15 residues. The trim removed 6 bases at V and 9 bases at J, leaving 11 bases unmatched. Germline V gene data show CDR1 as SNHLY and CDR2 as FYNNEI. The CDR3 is CASSPQTSGISTQYF. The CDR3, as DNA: TGTGCCAGCAGCCCCCAGACTAGCGGGATTTCGACGCAGTATTTT.

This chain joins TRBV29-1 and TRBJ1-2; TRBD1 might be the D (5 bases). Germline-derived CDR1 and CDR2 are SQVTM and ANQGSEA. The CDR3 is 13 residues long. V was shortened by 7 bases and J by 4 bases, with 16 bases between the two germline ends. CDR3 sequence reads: CSAMRQGGYGYTF. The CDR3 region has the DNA TGCAGCGCTATGAGGCAGGGTGGCTATGGCTACACCTTC. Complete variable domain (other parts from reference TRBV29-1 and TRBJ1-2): SAVISQKPSRDICQRGTSLTIQCQVDSQVTMMFWYRQQPGQSLTLIATANQGSEATYESGFVIDKFPISRPNLTFSTLTVSNMSPEDSSIYLCSAMRQGGYGYTFGSGTRLTVV.

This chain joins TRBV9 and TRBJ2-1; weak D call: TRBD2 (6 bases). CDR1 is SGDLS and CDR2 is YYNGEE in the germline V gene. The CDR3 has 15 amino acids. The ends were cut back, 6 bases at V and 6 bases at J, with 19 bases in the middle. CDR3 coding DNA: TGTGCCAGCAACATCGACGGGGGACCCCCCAATGAGCAGTTCTTC. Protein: CASNIDGGPPNEQFF.

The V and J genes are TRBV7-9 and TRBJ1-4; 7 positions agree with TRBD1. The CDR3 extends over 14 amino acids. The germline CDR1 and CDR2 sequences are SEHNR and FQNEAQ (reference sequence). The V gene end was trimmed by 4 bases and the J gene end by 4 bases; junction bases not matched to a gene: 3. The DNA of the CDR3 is TGTGCCAGCAGCTCAGGGGACAGTAATGAAAAACTGTTTTTT. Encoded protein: CASSSGDSNEKLFF.

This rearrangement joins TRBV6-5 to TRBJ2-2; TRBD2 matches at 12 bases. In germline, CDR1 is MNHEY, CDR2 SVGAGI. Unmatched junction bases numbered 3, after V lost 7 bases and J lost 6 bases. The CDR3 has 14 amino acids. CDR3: CASMTSGRPGELFF. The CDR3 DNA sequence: TGTGCCAGCATGACTAGCGGGAGACCCGGGGAGCTGTTTTTT.

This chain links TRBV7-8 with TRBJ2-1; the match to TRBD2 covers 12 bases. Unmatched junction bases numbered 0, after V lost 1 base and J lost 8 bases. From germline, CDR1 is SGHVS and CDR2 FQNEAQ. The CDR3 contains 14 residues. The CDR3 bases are TGTGCCAGCAGCTTAGGACTAGCGGGAGATGAGCAGTTCTTC. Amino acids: CASSLGLAGDEQFF.